Sequencing of this TCR beta chain was carried out in a study of blood T cells in healthy people across ages. In germline, CDR1 is SGHTA, CDR2 FQGNSA. V was clipped by 5 bases and J by 0 bases, with 17 bases between them. This CDR3 has 17 residues. It was with a sample-barcoded 5' primer and a J-beta primer mix that a second PCR of about 6 to 11 cycles was run. MiXCR, run by TCRdb on the 5' RACE reads, gives a single entry per CDR3 protein. The sample carries some 1.5 million distinct CDR3 sequences, about 28% recorded once. The sample holds a few counts of this clonotype. The chain couples TRBV7-2 to TRBJ1-3; D unclear. The TCR was taken from a woman in her thirties in good health. Material for sequencing was blood. The CDR3 coding sequence is TGTGCCAGCAGCGGCGTTAGGGAGCACTTCTCTGGAAACACCATATATTTT. Translating gives CASSGVREHFSGNTIYF.